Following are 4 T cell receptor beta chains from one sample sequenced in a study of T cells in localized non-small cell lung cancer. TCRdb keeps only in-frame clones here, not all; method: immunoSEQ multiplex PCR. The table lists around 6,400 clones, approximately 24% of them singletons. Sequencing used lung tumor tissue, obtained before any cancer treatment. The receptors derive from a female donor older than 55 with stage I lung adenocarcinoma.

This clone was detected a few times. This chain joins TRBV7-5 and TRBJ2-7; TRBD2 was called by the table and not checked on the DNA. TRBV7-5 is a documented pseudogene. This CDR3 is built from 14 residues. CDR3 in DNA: TGTGCCAGCAGCATCAACTGGGGAGCCGACGAGCAGTACTTC. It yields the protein CASSINWGADEQYF.

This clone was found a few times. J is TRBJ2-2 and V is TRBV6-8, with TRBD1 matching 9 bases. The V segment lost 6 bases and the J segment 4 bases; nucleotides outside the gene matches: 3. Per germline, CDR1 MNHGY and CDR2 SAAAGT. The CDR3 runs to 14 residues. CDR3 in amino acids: CASRNRGLTGELFF. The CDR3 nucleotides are TGTGCCAGCAGGAACAGGGGGCTCACCGGGGAGCTGTTTTTT.

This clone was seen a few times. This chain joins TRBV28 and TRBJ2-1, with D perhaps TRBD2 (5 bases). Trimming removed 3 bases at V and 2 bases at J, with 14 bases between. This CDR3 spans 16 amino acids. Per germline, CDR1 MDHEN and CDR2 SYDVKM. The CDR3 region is CASSLVRGSAYNEQFF. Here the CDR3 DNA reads TGTGCCAGCAGTTTGGTACGAGGGAGTGCCTACAATGAGCAGTTCTTC.

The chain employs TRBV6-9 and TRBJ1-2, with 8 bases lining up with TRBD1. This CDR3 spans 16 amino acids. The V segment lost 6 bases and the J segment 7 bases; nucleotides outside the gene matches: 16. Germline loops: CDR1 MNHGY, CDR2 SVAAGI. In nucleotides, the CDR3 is TGTGCCAGCAGCCGTGCGGAGGACAGGGAAGGGGGTGGCTACACCTTC. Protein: CASSRAEDREGGGYTF.